This TCR beta chain was identified during a study of cytomegalovirus exposure and HLA in healthy donors (dated by TCRdb to 2015 to 2018). Regarding the complete study: An earlier analysis of some 500 of the donors reported roughly 300 Gb of sequence data and roughly 100 million unique TCR beta sequences from roughly 180 million T cells. The later analysis used no new phenotypic data to find candidate immune exposures, relying instead on TCR beta sequences and their occurrence across donors. About 320 gigabases of sequencing data and tens of millions of unique TCR sequences were included in an early release covering about 620 HLA-typed donors. The study profiled the T cell repertoires of 500 to 800 subjects by immunosequencing and related them to cytomegalovirus serostatus. Among about 400 genotyped donors of the cohort, an average of roughly 230,000 unique TCR beta nucleotide sequences was sequenced per donor, of which roughly 17% were non-productive. A later analysis re-examined previously published TCR beta repertoires from 500 to 700 donors and added high-resolution HLA genotyping to investigate patterns of TCR occurrence. The aim of the study was to test whether cataloging public T cell receptors could identify signatures of past pathogen exposure. To decide whether each TCR beta V gene segment behaved as functional or pseudogenic, an earlier analysis of 587 of the donors relied on high-throughput TCR beta sequencing. Every repertoire in the discovery cohort had been generated on one and the same sequencing platform. In a later genetic analysis, genome-wide SNP genotypes for about 60% of the 666 donors were used, and that subset was treated as a discovery cohort. Alongside the repertoire data, information on donor age, sex, ethnicity and CMV serostatus was compiled. The genetic ancestry cluster associated with self-reported Caucasian donors included 81% of the 398 genotyped donors. Because of strong linkage in the cohort, five DR-DQ haplotypes were treated as single units for association and clustering. The study combined high-throughput TCR immunosequencing, statistical association of individual TCRs with disease status, and machine learning to predict cytomegalovirus infection status. Class I and class II HLA loci were covered by the typing at four-digit resolution. Along with the roughly 610-subject first cohort, a separate validation cohort of some 130 different subjects was used. Typing coverage differed by locus: A, B, C, DRB1 and DQB1 were typed in roughly 620-640 donors, DQA1 in roughly 500, DPA1 in nearly 610, and DPB1 in 450 to 480.

The cohort consisted of approximately 690 healthy bone marrow donors. At the time of sampling, every cohort member was nominally healthy, though immune exposures that went unrecorded were likely present. The donor tested CMV seronegative, placing the donor among the 350 or so seronegative members of the cohort. Every donor gave a peripheral blood sample, and the peripheral blood mononuclear cells from that sample were used for TCR beta sequencing. The Qiagen DNeasy Blood Extraction Kit was used to extract genomic DNA from the blood cell samples. Including the terminal cysteine and phenylalanine, the CDR3 comprises 13 residues. Left in the record is the CDR3 DNA by itself, 39 bases read in frame from the first base. Trimming removed 5 bases from V and 6 bases from J, leaving 14 bases between the germline ends. Per the germline V gene, KGHSH is the CDR1 and LQKENI is the CDR2. Of note for this clone: Its specific antigen is unknown. It has no much larger one-base neighbor in the sample; base qualities were not kept.

General findings and caveats noted by the study authors: Correlated functional status among segregating V segments might reflect linkage disequilibrium, but an unknown experimental factor could not be ruled out. In a later analysis, HLA-associated TCR beta chains showed more clonal expansion and lower generation probabilities than non-associated chains that were equally common. A later analysis associated around 16,000 TCR beta sequences with specific HLA alleles at a false discovery rate of 0.05. The only immune exposure information available for the cohort was CMV serostatus. Because HLA typing was unavailable for some donors at each locus, only the typed subset was used in association tests. According to a later genetic analysis, donors in an Asian-associated ancestry cluster had fewer N-insertions in productive TCRs than the approximately 610-donor mean. In a later analysis, TCR association rates were found to vary across HLA loci, with the most associated TCRs seen for DRB1 alleles and the fewest for HLA-C alleles. Strong co-occurrence of HLA alleles, especially DR and DQ, made assigning TCR associations to individual alleles difficult. A further reported finding was that TCR beta sequences accurately predicted the HLA-A and HLA-B alleles for most subjects in the first cohort. Because the 87-base-pair reads could not distinguish some IMGT-functional V segments, including TRBV6-2 and TRBV6-3, those segments were excluded. This cohort had only TCR beta chains sequenced, and the lack of alpha or paired-chain data limited which features could be detected. V-gene and J-gene trimming of TCR beta chains was associated with a missense DCLRE1C variant in a later genetic analysis, and the association was replicated in an independent cohort. The presence/absence analyses assumed that sequencing depth was roughly uniform across donors, and that assumption may not be true. Because counts were too low, roughly 18 rarely observed V segments, including chromosome 9 orphons, were left out of the earlier analysis of approximately 580 of the donors. Cytomegalovirus status was reported to be diagnosed by the classifier with high specificity and sensitivity in both the original and validation cohorts. A later analysis found that most CMV-associated TCR beta chains appeared HLA-restricted, with HLA associations seemingly driven largely by CMV exposure. A later analysis reported that several top co-occurrence clusters appeared linked to parvovirus B19, influenza, CMV and Epstein-Barr virus. In an earlier analysis of about 600 of the donors, most TCR beta V segments appeared in productive rearrangements about 87% or about 30% of the time, broadly matching IMGT annotations. A group of highly shared sequence variants was considered likely to be a technical artifact of the sequencing pipeline. According to the authors, the approach could potentially be generalized to other disease states and immunological phenotypes. In the study, about 150 TCR beta chains were listed as associated with cytomegalovirus. In vitro tests confirmed that a few of the cytomegalovirus-associated TCR beta chains recognize cytomegalovirus antigens. Most TCR sequences were observed very rarely across donors, whereas some public TCRs were present in many individuals.

Library construction relied on the immunoSEQ multiplex PCR assay. The multiplex PCR relied on a mix of 60 forward primers for TCR Vbeta segments and 13 reverse primers for TCR Jbeta segments. The CDR3 region of rearranged TCR beta genes was amplified from genomic DNA by a multiplex PCR assay. Amplified TCR beta libraries were sequenced as 87-base-pair reads on the Illumina HiSeq System. The authors' analysis ran thus. A later analysis counted tens of millions of unique TCR beta chains across the 670 or so repertoires, and around 9.9 million of these chains were shared by at least two donors. Raw reads were error-corrected and collapsed into unique sequences by a nearest-neighbor algorithm in which closely related sequences were merged to remove PCR and sequencing errors. CDR3 sequences were aligned to IMGT reference sequences to assign V, D and J gene segments. Each retained sequence needed at least a six-nucleotide match to both a V gene segment and a J gene segment. A rearrangement was called productive if the CDR3 had no stop codons and remained in frame with V and J, and every other rearrangement was called non-productive. CDR3 was defined by IMGT convention, running from the second conserved V-encoded cysteine to the conserved J-encoded phenylalanine. Sequences without an unambiguous match to a single V gene segment were excluded from the earlier analysis of 450 to 750 of the donors. In an earlier analysis of some 590 of the donors, a V segment was called functional when productive rearrangements were above 56.7%, and segregating when the standard deviation between donors exceeded 5%. To diagnose cytomegalovirus status from the catalog of TCR beta chain sequences, a statistical classification framework was built. In a later analysis, TCR nucleotide sequences were compared against IMGT/GENE-DB human TR gene sequences so that V and J genes could be assigned. Using the TCRdist pipeline, a later analysis assigned CDR3 sequences along with most-parsimonious VDJ recombination scenarios. A later analysis defined each TCR beta chain by its CDR3 amino acid sequence plus V-gene family, and excluded reads lacking a unique V-gene family. In a later analysis, approximately 640 highly shared, low-generation-probability nucleotide sequences were removed to address suspected cross-contamination and a sequencing artifact. In a later analysis, a clonal expansion index was calculated for each public chain from normalized within-repertoire ranks of inferred template counts. In a later analysis, generation probabilities were computed with a VDJ recombination model fitted to out-of-frame rearrangements, and the resulting probabilities were checked against IGoR. In a later analysis, hypergeometric tests were used to score TCR-TCR, TCR-HLA and TCR-CMV co-occurrence, with a repertoire-size bias correction applied to TCR pairs. To estimate false discovery rates, a later analysis permuted the HLA or CMV assignments 20 times. In a later analysis, co-occurring TCRs were grouped with DBSCAN, and TCRdist sequence similarity was added when clustering was performed within HLA-allele-positive subsets. For co-occurrence clustering, repertoires with fewer than 30,000 or more than 120,000 public chains were excluded, along with 4 to 6 repertoires with anomalous nucleotide sharing. TCRdb mirrors the immuneACCESS table, restricted to in-frame sequences. Some clones are absent from its copies; in checked studies, under half trace to an unresolved V gene, and the reason for the others is unknown. D and trimming come from the DNA, and the V and J calls and clone size come from that table. The sample table shows roughly 150,000 clones, and approximately 88% are seen once. Less than 2% of the sample is taken by the ten largest.

The TCR originated in a woman aged 18 to 35 in good health and CMV-seronegative. Sequencing was carried out using PBMCs. The chain couples TRBV18 to TRBJ2-7; no D gene call is confident. The DNA sequence reads TGTGCCAGCTCAGGGCTGCAGATCGGCGAGCAGTACTTC. Protein translation: CASSGLQIGEQYF.